What follows is one TCR beta chain and its context. In its sample, this clone was seen a few times. There is no known antigen for this receptor. Within one base of it there is no much larger clone, and no base qualities were kept. Each clonotype received, on average, approximately 9.9x coverage in deep resolution sequencing performed on a MiSeq, where the target depth lay between 1 in 1 million and 1 in 200,000 T cells. The immunoSEQ hsTCRB Kit was used to generate TCR beta libraries. As for the authors' bioinformatics: Data were analyzed with ImmunoSEQ Data Assistant and ImmunoSEQ Analyzer, with V, D and J genes assigned per IMGT definitions. Clonality, with values ranging from 0 to 1, was calculated as one minus the normalized Shannon entropy of productive rearrangement frequencies. Public clonotype analysis was restricted to overrepresented clonotypes comprising at least 0.05% of each patient's repertoire. Thirteen repertoires from age-matched healthy donors, obtained from immuneACCESS, served as clonality controls. TCRdb obtained this table from immuneACCESS and retained in-frame rearrangements with V and J assigned. These tables miss some clones; where compared with another copy, unresolved V genes account for less than half of the shortfall, and the remainder is unexplained. Clonal size and the V and J genes are those of that table, whereas D and trimming came from the DNA. Across this sample there are about 92,000 clones, with 70% to 80% seen only once. The ten top clones hold about 26% of the sample.

This sample stems from a study of cytotoxic CD8 clonotypes in ibrutinib-treated CLL (dated by TCRdb to 2020 to 2022). Background for the entire study: The cohort had eleven to twelve relapsed/refractory and more than 14 treatment-naive patients; 17 to 18 were IGHV unmutated. Responses were partial in around 25 patients and complete in 2; after median approximately 69 months follow-up, around 15 stayed in remission and around 12 progressed. Response samples were obtained after a median of 12 months of treatment, with a range of roughly 6 to 40 months. On average, each sample had 255,043 productive templates and more than 75,000 productive rearrangements. Of the 86 people in the trial, 25 to 30 had longitudinal samples available. Cryopreserved peripheral blood mononuclear cells were collected at three points: before therapy, at response, and at either sustained remission or disease progression. Every sample from remission and from progressive disease was obtained while the patients were still on ibrutinib. Beyond this particular receptor, the publication reports: Public clonotypes were rare and either contracted or stayed stable during treatment, and the rise in clonality at ibrutinib response reflected the expansion of private clonotypes. At ibrutinib response clonality went up, during sustained remission it held steady, and at progression it dropped back toward baseline. Baseline clonality exceeded that of age-matched healthy donors and correlated strongly with circulating CD8+ T-cell counts. Sustained-remission and progressing patients did not have matched sampling times, and lymph node repertoires were not examined.

In light of the paper, this sample's time point label describes: around 25 months on ibrutinib. Around 2 micrograms of genomic DNA were extracted from cryopreserved PBMCs for TCR beta library preparation. Longitudinal blood samples from CLL patients receiving ibrutinib monotherapy were subjected to high-throughput TCR beta sequencing. The patients took part in an open-label, single-center phase 2 trial of ibrutinib monotherapy. The CDR3 sequence holds 16 residues, the cysteine and phenylalanine included. Here the CDR3 DNA is all that survives: 48 bases in frame from base 1. The germline V gene (reference sequence) specifies WNHNN as CDR1 and SYGVQD as CDR2. Trimming at the junction amounts to 3 bases on V and 0 bases on J, and the germline ends lie 12 bases apart.

The source was PBMCs, collected after 24 months of ibrutinib treatment. This clonotype originated in a human donor with chronic lymphocytic leukemia. The sequence joins TRBV10-1 to TRBJ1-3; the D gene is not confidently resolved. The nucleotides read TGCGCCAGCAGTGACTACAAAACGAACTCTGGAAACACCATATATTTT. It codes for CASSDYKTNSGNTIYF.